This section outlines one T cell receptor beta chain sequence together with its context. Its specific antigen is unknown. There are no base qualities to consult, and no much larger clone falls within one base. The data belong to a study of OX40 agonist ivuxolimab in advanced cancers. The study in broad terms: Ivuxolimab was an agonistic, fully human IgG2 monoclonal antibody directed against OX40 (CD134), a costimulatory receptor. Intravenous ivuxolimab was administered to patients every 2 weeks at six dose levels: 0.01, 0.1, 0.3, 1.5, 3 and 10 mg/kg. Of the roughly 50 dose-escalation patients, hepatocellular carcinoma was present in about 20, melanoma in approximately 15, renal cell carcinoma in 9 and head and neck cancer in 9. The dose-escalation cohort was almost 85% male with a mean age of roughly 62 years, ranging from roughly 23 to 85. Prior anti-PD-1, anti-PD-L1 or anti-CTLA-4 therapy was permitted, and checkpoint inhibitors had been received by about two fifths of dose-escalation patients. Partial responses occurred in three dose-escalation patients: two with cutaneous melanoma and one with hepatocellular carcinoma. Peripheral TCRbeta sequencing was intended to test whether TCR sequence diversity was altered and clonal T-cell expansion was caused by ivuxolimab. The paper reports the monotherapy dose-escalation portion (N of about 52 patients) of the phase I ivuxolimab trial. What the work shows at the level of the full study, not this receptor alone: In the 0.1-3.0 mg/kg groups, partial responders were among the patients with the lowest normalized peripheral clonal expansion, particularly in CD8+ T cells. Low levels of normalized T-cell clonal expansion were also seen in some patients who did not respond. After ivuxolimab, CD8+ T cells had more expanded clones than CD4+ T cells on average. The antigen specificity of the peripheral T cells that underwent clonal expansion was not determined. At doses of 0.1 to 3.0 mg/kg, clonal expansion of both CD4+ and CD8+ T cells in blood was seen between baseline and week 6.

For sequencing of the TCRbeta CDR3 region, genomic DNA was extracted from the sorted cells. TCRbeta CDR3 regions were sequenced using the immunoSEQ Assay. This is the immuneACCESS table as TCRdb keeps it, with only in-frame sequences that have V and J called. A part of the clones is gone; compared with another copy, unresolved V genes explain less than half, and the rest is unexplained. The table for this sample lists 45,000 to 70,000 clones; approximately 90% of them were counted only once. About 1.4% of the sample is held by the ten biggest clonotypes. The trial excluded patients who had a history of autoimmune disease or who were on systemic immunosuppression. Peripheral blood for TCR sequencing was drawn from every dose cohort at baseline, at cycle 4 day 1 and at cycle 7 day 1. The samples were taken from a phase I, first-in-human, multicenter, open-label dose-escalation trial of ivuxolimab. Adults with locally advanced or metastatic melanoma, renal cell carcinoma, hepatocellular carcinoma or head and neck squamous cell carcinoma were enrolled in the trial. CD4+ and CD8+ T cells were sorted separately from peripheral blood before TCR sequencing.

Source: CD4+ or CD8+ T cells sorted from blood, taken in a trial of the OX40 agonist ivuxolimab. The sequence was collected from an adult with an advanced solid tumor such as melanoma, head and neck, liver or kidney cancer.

Here the CDR3 is given as CASTMDGGSAYEQYF. The sequence in DNA is TGTGCCAGTACGATGGACGGCGGGAGCGCCTACGAGCAGTACTTC. Rearrangement joined TRBV19 to TRBJ2-7, and 7 junction bases match TRBD2. Sequences LNHDA (CDR1) and SQIVND (CDR2) are obtained from the germline V gene (reference sequence). V and J are trimmed by 7 bases and 2 bases, and the gene matches miss 11 bases of the junction. The CDR3 runs 15 residues from the cysteine to the phenylalanine. Only the CDR3 region is kept as DNA, spanning 45 bases read in frame from base 1.